This T cell receptor (beta chain) was identified in a study of T cell responses to AZD1222 COVID-19 vaccine. Across the whole study: The study pooled second doses at about 4 or about 12 weeks. General observations from the study: White British ancestry dominated among donors, who included more females, and clonal diversity was possibly underestimated. Nearly half of unique spike-specific TCRs reportedly avoided B.1.351 and B.1.1.7 mutated regions. At 160-218 and 743-854, vaccine-associated CD4 TCRs were dominant, and they spanned spike.

TCRdb's table, derived via immunoSEQ multiplex PCR, lists solely in-frame clones and lacks some. Of more than 150,000 clones listed, 75% to 90% are singletons. About this clone: The antigen is unknown.

The sample here was peripheral blood, taken on day 0 of AZD1222 vaccination. This clonotype was sampled from an adult in good health.

CDR3 coding DNA: TGTGCCGAACCTGGAGCCGGGGGGAATTCACCCCTCCACTTT. As protein: CAEPGAGGNSPLHF. The V and J genes are TRBV19 and TRBJ1-6, with D perhaps matching TRBD1 (5 bases). In germline, CDR1 is LNHDA, CDR2 SQIVND (reference sequence). Trimming cost V 11 bases and J 7 bases, with 18 bases left between them. The CDR3 runs 14 residues. Based on the CDR3 plus reference TRBV19 and TRBJ1-6, the full variable domain is DGGITQSPKYLFRKEGQNVTLSCEQNLNHDAMYWYRQDPGQGLRLIYYSQIVNDFQKGDIAEGYSVSREKKESFPLTVTSAQKNPTAFYLCAEPGAGGNSPLHFGNGTRLTVT.